Sequencing of this T cell receptor beta chain was carried out in a study of blood T cell repertoires in COVID-19. The CDR3 loop spans 12 amino acids. V gave up 2 bases and J gave up 5 bases, with 5 bases separating them. Germline values: CDR1 SGHRS, CDR2 YFSETQ. Profiled with immunoSEQ multiplex PCR; TCRdb holds only in-frame clones, not every one. The profile shows 80,000 to 100,000 clones, 74% of them singletons. This clone is labeled medium-sized. Material: peripheral blood. The chain joins TRBV5-1 to TRBJ2-1, with unresolved D. This clonotype was obtained from a man aged 65-85 years with COVID-19, enrolled during active disease. CDR3 sequence reads: CASSFPNNEQFF. DNA of the CDR3: TGCGCCAGCAGCTTCCCCAACAATGAGCAGTTCTTC.